This paragraph covers one TCR beta chain sequence. Its specificity is not known. The study ran the assay at deep level. Sequencing used immunoSEQ multiplex PCR; TCRdb keeps in-frame clones, though not all of them. The table records about 1,800,000 clones, over 85% of them present only once. This specimen comes from a study of shared clonotypes between healthy human individuals. Study outcomes and limitations: The generation probabilities recorded for non-shared clonotypes fell below those of clonotypes shared by all four donors.

Terminally differentiated effector memory CD45RA+ cells were excluded from the naive CD8 cells, which were CD45RO-negative and positively selected for CCR7. The sample taken for sequencing was naive CD8+ T cells sorted from blood. This receptor was taken from a man aged 18 to 30 in good health.

The CDR3 sequence is CASSQDYADTQYF. In DNA form, the CDR3 reads TGCGCCAGCAGCCAAGATTATGCAGATACGCAGTATTTT. This chain links TRBV4-3 with TRBJ2-3; no reliable D call. The CDR3 is made up of 13 amino acids. Germline values: CDR1 LGHNA, CDR2 YSLEER. V lost 0 bases, J lost 4 bases, and 5 bases lay in between.